This T cell receptor beta chain was identified in a study of identical twins. Study-level points and caveats: Where beta out-of-frame sequences were concerned, excess twin sharing was weaker. These conclusions were based on statistical analysis (cross-sectional, not following the same donors).

TCRdb processed the 5' RACE reads anew with MiXCR; each CDR3 protein has one entry. The table shows around 250,000 distinct CDR3 sequences, with roughly 7% occurring only once. On this clonotype itself: Its specificity is unknown.

There are 15 residues in the CDR3. Germline assignment: CDR1 LGHNT and CDR2 FRNRAP. J gave up 7 bases and V 5 bases, and 10 bases lay outside the gene matches. These data also formed part of another study, on yellow fever vaccine responses in identical twins.

Sequencing was done on a sample of memory (CD45RO+) T cells sorted from blood. V gene TRBV12-5 combines with J gene TRBJ1-4; 7 bases are shared with TRBD1. This TCR was recovered from a young woman in good health. CDR3 DNA sequence: TGTGCTAGTGGTCCTGGACAGGCGGCAAGTGAAAAACTGTTTTTT. It translates to CASGPGQAASEKLFF. The full variable domain, in which reference TRBV12-5 and TRBJ1-4 provide the parts outside the CDR3, is DARVTQTPRHKVTEMGQEVTMRCQPILGHNTVFWYRQTMMQGLELLAYFRNRAPLDDSGMPKDRFSAEMPDATLATLKIQPSEPRDSAVYFCASGPGQAASEKLFFGSGTQLSVL.